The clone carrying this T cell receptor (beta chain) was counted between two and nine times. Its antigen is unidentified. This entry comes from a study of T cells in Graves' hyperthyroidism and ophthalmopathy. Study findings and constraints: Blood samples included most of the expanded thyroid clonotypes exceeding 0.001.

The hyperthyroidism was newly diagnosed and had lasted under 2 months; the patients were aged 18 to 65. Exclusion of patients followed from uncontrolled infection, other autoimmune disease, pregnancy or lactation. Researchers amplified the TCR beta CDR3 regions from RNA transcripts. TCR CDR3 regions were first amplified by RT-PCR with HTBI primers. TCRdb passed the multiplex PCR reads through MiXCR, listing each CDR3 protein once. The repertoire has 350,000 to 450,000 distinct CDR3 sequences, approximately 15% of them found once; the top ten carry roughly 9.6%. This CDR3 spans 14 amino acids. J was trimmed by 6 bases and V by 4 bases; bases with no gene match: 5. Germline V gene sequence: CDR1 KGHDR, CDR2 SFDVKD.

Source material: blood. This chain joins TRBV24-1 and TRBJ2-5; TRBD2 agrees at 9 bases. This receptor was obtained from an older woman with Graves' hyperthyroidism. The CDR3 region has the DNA TGTGCCACCAGTGAGGCTAGCGGGACAAAGACCCAGTACTTC. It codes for CATSEASGTKTQYF.